This T cell receptor beta chain originates from a study of CD8+ T cells in alopecia areata. Regarding this clone: Germline and genes here are mouse. Read coverage stops 4 residues before the CDR3 terminus; the germline J gene supplies the remainder.

Germline values: CDR1 NNHNN, CDR2 SYGAGS (reference sequence). The CDR3 totals 13 residues. Cell sorting was performed on pooled cutaneous lymph node cells with CD4, CD8alpha, NKG2D, NKG2ACE and other markers. cDNA serving as the sequencing template came from extracted, reverse transcribed RNA. This table comes from immunoSEQ multiplex PCR, and its TCRdb copy is limited to in-frame clones, with some not included. There are more than 250,000 clones in the sample, none observed a single time. Specimen: CD4+ T cells sorted from a lymph node. This chain uses TRBV13-2 with TRBJ1-2; the D gene is possibly TRBD1 (6 bases). The sequence came from a C3H/HeJ mouse with alopecia areata. The mouse strain carries the MHC haplotype H2-k. CDR3 sequence reads: CASGDLGGRDYTF. Incomplete CDR3 DNA: TGTGCCAGCGGTGACCTGGGGGGGCGC.